The rows below give T cell receptor beta chains drawn from one sample of a study of cytomegalovirus exposure and HLA in healthy donors. The assay was immunoSEQ multiplex PCR, and TCRdb's table has in-frame clones only and misses some. This sample yields fewer than 110,000 clones, of which more than 70% are seen a single time; 7% to 8% belongs to the top ten. Sequencing used PBMCs. Every receptor here comes from a man in his thirties or forties in good health and CMV-seronegative. CDR3s include the opening cysteine and the closing phenylalanine or tryptophan. D genes are given only for firm matches. Clone size is given for some rows only: seen once, a few or many times, or a class if the clone is expanded.

d_call | j_call | clone_size | v_call | cdr3_nt | cdr3_aa
TRBD1 | TRBJ2-7 | once | TRBV4-2 | TGTGCCAGCAGCCAAAGATGGGGACAGGGGAACTCCTACGAGCAGTACTTC | CASSQRWGQGNSYEQYF
. | TRBJ2-5 | . | TRBV19 | TGTGCCAGTAGTATGAGCAGGGCCTTGGTAGAGACCCAGTACTTC | CASSMSRALVETQYF
. | TRBJ2-3 | . | TRBV29-1 | TGCAGCGTTGACCTAGCAGGGGGGAGCACAGATACGCAGTATTTT | CSVDLAGGSTDTQYF
TRBD2 | TRBJ2-2 | . | TRBV29-1 | TGCAGCGTTGTGGGTAGCGGGAGGAAAAACACCGGGGAGCTGTTTTTT | CSVVGSGRKNTGELFF
TRBD2 | TRBJ2-1 | . | TRBV5-1 | TGCGCCAGCAGCTTAGGGCTAGCGGGGAGCGACAATGAGCAGTTCTTC | CASSLGLAGSDNEQFF
TRBD1 | TRBJ1-1 | . | TRBV29-1 | TGCAGCGTACTAACAGGGGGGGACACTGAAGCTTTCTTT | CSVLTGGDTEAFF
TRBD1 | TRBJ2-2 | . | TRBV10-3 | TGTGCCATCAGGAGAGGGACAGGGGTAGGCACCGGGGAGCTGTTTTTT | CAIRRGTGVGTGELFF
. | TRBJ2-3 | . | TRBV7-9 | TGTGCCAGCAGCTCAAGACAGTCAGATACGCAGTATTTT | CASSSRQSDTQYF
. | TRBJ2-2 | . | TRBV5-1 | TGCGCCAGCAGCTTGGCAACTAATACCGAGGAGCTGTTTTTT | CASSLATNTEELFF
. | TRBJ2-3 | . | TRBV19 | TGTGCCACGCGAGACTTAGGAACAGATACGCAGTATTTT | CATRDLGTDTQYF
TRBD2 | TRBJ2-7 | . | TRBV4-1 | TGCGCCAGCAGCTATGCCGCGACTAGCGGTTACGAGCAGTACTTC | CASSYAATSGYEQYF
TRBD1 | TRBJ2-3 | . | TRBV5-5 | TGTGCCAGCAGCCTGGGGACAGTTCCCACAGATACGCAGTATTTT | CASSLGTVPTDTQYF
TRBD1 | TRBJ2-7 | few | TRBV7-6 | TGTGCCAGCAGCTTATCTCCCGACGGCGGCGGGACAGGGGGCGAGCAGTACTTC | CASSLSPDGGGTGGEQYF
TRBD1 | TRBJ2-3 | . | TRBV4-1 | TGCGCCAGCAGCAAGGGACAGGGGGAAGTAGATACGCAGTATTTT | CASSKGQGEVDTQYF
TRBD1 | TRBJ1-2 | once | TRBV7-8 | TGTGCCAGCAGCTTAGACGGGACAGGGGGATATGGCTACACCTTC | CASSLDGTGGYGYTF
TRBD1 | TRBJ1-1 | . | TRBV6-1 | TGTGCCAGCAGTGCCGGACAGGCCCTGAGTGCTTTCTTT | CASSAGQALSAFF
TRBD2 | TRBJ2-7 | . | TRBV5-1 | TGCGCCAGCAGCCTAGCGGGAGAACGGAACGAGCAGTACTTC | CASSLAGERNEQYF
. | TRBJ1-6 | . | TRBV9 | TGTGCCAGCAGCGTAGAGGACAGCAAAAATTCACCCCTCCACTTT | CASSVEDSKNSPLHF
TRBD2 | TRBJ2-1 | . | TRBV29-1 | TGCAGCTCCAGGACTAGCGGGAGGGGAGAGCAGTTCTTC | CSSRTSGRGEQFF
. | TRBJ1-2 | . | TRBV5-1 | TGCGCCAGCAGCCCCGGGGGGAACTATGGCTACACCTTC | CASSPGGNYGYTF
. | TRBJ2-1 | . | TRBV19 | TGTGCCAGTAGCAGACAGGTTTACAATGAGCAGTTCTTC | CASSRQVYNEQFF
TRBD1 | TRBJ2-3 | . | TRBV7-8 | TGTGCCAGCAGCTTAGTAGGGGGCGGGGATACGCAGTATTTT | CASSLVGGGDTQYF
TRBD2 | TRBJ2-3 | . | TRBV7-8 | TGTGCCAGCAGCCACGGGACTAGCGGGATTCGGGCGGGCGGGGATACGCAGTATTTT | CASSHGTSGIRAGGDTQYF
. | TRBJ1-1 | . | TRBV5-1 | TGCGCCAGCAGCTTGAGGGGGGGCACTGAAGCTTTCTTT | CASSLRGGTEAFF
TRBD2 | TRBJ2-1 | medium-sized | TRBV7-8 | TGTGCCAGCAGCTTACACCTAGCGGGAACCTTAAATGAGCAGTTCTTC | CASSLHLAGTLNEQFF
TRBD1 | TRBJ1-1 | . | TRBV10-1 | TGCGCCAGCAGTGAGTCGGACAGGGGCATCACTGAAGCTTTCTTT | CASSESDRGITEAFF
TRBD1 | TRBJ1-2 | . | TRBV30 | TGTGCCTGGAGCCGCCCGGGACAGGGTTATGGCTACACCTTC | CAWSRPGQGYGYTF
. | TRBJ2-1 | . | TRBV27 | TGTGCCAGCAGGATAGGGGGTTACAATGAGCAGTTCTTC | CASRIGGYNEQFF
TRBD2 | TRBJ2-7 | . | TRBV28 | TGTGCCAGCAGTGGGAGGACTAGCGGGAGAATCTACGAGCAGTACTTC | CASSGRTSGRIYEQYF
TRBD1 | TRBJ2-2 | . | TRBV27 | TGTGCCAGCTGCCAGAACAGGGGTGGGACCGGGGAGCTGTTTTTT | CASCQNRGGTGELFF
TRBD1 | TRBJ1-2 | . | TRBV4-2 | TGTGCCAGCAGCCAAGAATCGGGACAGCCCCTTGGGGGCTACACCTTC | CASSQESGQPLGGYTF
. | TRBJ2-1 | . | TRBV28 | TGTGCCAGCAGTACCCCCCCCAAGCGGGTTTACAATGAGCAGTTCTTC | CASSTPPKRVYNEQFF
. | TRBJ2-3 | . | TRBV5-1 | TGCGCCAGCAGCTCGACAACCCCTAGCACAGATACGCAGTATTTT | CASSSTTPSTDTQYF
TRBD1 | TRBJ2-2 | . | TRBV7-6 | TGTGCCAGCAGCGGACAGGGTACCGGGGAGCTGTTTTTT | CASSGQGTGELFF
TRBD1 | TRBJ1-5 | . | TRBV19 | TGTGCCAGTAGAAGGACAGGGGCCGACAATCAGCCCCAGCATTTT | CASRRTGADNQPQHF
TRBD1 | TRBJ1-2 | . | TRBV23-1 | TGCGCCAGCCTACAGGGGGCGGCAAAGGGCTACACCTTC | CASLQGAAKGYTF
TRBD1 | TRBJ2-5 | . | TRBV7-3 | TGTGCCAGCAGCTTTTCACCCGGGACAGGGGGCTTTCGAGAGACCCAGTACTTC | CASSFSPGTGGFRETQYF
. | TRBJ2-3 | . | TRBV11-2 | TGTGCCAGCAGCTTAGGACGACTCTCGGGCACAGATACGCAGTATTTT | CASSLGRLSGTDTQYF
. | TRBJ1-1 | once | TRBV10-3 | TGTGCCATCAGTGGTCCCGGCGCCAGGAAGAACACTGAAGCTTTCTTT | CAISGPGARKNTEAFF
. | TRBJ2-5 | . | TRBV6-6 | TGTGCCAGCAGTTACGATTACGGGACCCAGTACTTC | CASSYDYGTQYF
. | TRBJ2-3 | . | TRBV5-4 | TGTGCCAGCAGCGGGGGGACCTATACGCAGTATTTT | CASSGGTYTQYF
TRBD2 | TRBJ2-5 | . | TRBV5-1 | TGCGCCAGCGGCGCCGGGACTAGCTCACGAGAGACCCAGTACTTC | CASGAGTSSRETQYF
TRBD1 | TRBJ1-2 | . | TRBV11-2 | TGTGCCAGCAGCTTAGGACAGGGGTACTATGGCTACACCTTC | CASSLGQGYYGYTF
. | TRBJ2-7 | . | TRBV18 | TGTGCCAGCTCACCACTTAGCACAGCGTGGGGGGAATTTTACGAGCAGTACTTC | CASSPLSTAWGEFYEQYF
. | TRBJ2-1 | few | TRBV25-1 | TGTGCCAGCAGTGAGGCCCCCCACCAATCCGACAATGAGCAGTTCTTC | CASSEAPHQSDNEQFF
. | TRBJ1-2 | few | TRBV14 | TGTGCCAGCAGTTGGGGCAGTCTCGCTGGCTACACCTTC | CASSWGSLAGYTF
. | TRBJ1-1 | . | TRBV13 | TGTGCCAGCAGCCGCGCCCCGGGACAAAACACTGAAGCTTTCTTT | CASSRAPGQNTEAFF
TRBD2 | TRBJ2-1 | . | TRBV9 | TGTGCCAGCAGCCCCCGGACTAGCGGTAACAATGAGCAGTTCTTC | CASSPRTSGNNEQFF
. | TRBJ1-5 | . | TRBV9 | TGTGCCAGCAGCGTAGGCGCGGGGAATAGCAATCAGCCCCAGCATTTT | CASSVGAGNSNQPQHF
TRBD1 | TRBJ1-5 | once | TRBV30 | TGTGCCTGGAGTCTGGGACAGAATAGCAATCAGCCCCAGCATTTT | CAWSLGQNSNQPQHF
. | TRBJ2-2 | few | TRBV25-1 | TGTGCCAGCAGTGGGGGCCCTCAGATGGTCACCGGGGAGCTGTTTTTT | CASSGGPQMVTGELFF
. | TRBJ2-7 | . | TRBV28 | TGTGCCAGCAGCGTTGGCACCCCCTACGAGCAGTACTTC | CASSVGTPYEQYF
. | TRBJ1-5 | once | TRBV6-1 | TGTGCCAGCAGTGAACGGATCCAGGGGAATCAGCCCCAGCATTTT | CASSERIQGNQPQHF
TRBD1 | TRBJ1-3 | few | TRBV28 | TGTGCCAGCAGTTTACCCGGGACAGTCCCTGGAAACACCATATATTTT | CASSLPGTVPGNTIYF